Listed below are T cell receptor beta chains from one sample, sequenced in a study. TCRdb re-called the RT-PCR reads with MiXCR, one entry per CDR3 protein. The sample has more than 600,000 distinct CDR3 sequences, approximately 14% seen once. Source material: memory CD4+ T cells from blood. Receptors were obtained from a female donor in good health, serving as a healthy control. CDR3s include the opening cysteine and the closing phenylalanine or tryptophan. D genes are given only for firm matches. Part of the rows lack a size; the others show once, few, many or a class for expanded clones.

CDR3aa: CSAKASAGTDTQYF
CDR3nt: TGCAGTGCTAAAGCATCGGCGGGCACAGATACGCAGTATTTT
d_gene: NA
j_gene: TRBJ2-3
v_gene: TRBV20-1
abundance: NA

CDR3aa: CSALGTSGWNEQFF
CDR3nt: TGCAGTGCTCTCGGGACTAGCGGGTGGAATGAGCAGTTCTTC
d_gene: TRBD2
j_gene: TRBJ2-1
v_gene: TRBV20-1
abundance: many

CDR3aa: CASSSRGTPVGTGELFF
CDR3nt: TGTGCCAGCAGTAGCCGCGGGACCCCCGTCGGCACCGGGGAGCTGTTTTTT
d_gene: NA
j_gene: TRBJ2-2
v_gene: TRBV27
abundance: NA

CDR3aa: CASSSGLVFYF
CDR3nt: TGTGCCAGCAGCTCCGGACTAGTTTTCTACTTC
d_gene: TRBD2
j_gene: TRBJ2-4
v_gene: TRBV7-9
abundance: NA

CDR3aa: CASSYSRPATGELFF
CDR3nt: TGTGCCAGCAGTTACTCGAGGCCAGCCACCGGGGAGCTGTTTTTT
d_gene: NA
j_gene: TRBJ2-2
v_gene: TRBV6-2/TRBV6-3
abundance: few

CDR3aa: CAWSFAATGGQPQHF
CDR3nt: TGTGCCTGGAGTTTCGCAGCTACAGGGGGTCAGCCCCAGCATTTT
d_gene: TRBD1
j_gene: TRBJ1-5
v_gene: TRBV30
abundance: few

CDR3aa: CASSRRDAEQFF
CDR3nt: TGTGCCAGCAGCCGGAGGGACGCTGAGCAGTTCTTC
d_gene: NA
j_gene: TRBJ2-1
v_gene: TRBV3-1
abundance: NA

CDR3aa: CASSSFRGFDGYTF
CDR3nt: TGTGCCAGCAGTTCATTTAGGGGGTTCGATGGCTACACCTTC
d_gene: NA
j_gene: TRBJ1-2
v_gene: TRBV12-3/TRBV12-4
abundance: NA

CDR3aa: CSLAQDSRPDTQYF
CDR3nt: TGCAGCCTCGCACAAGATTCTCGTCCCGATACGCAGTATTTT
d_gene: NA
j_gene: TRBJ2-3
v_gene: TRBV29-1
abundance: many

CDR3aa: CASSRDSHYEQYF
CDR3nt: TGCGCCAGCAGCAGGGACAGCCACTACGAGCAGTACTTC
d_gene: TRBD1
j_gene: TRBJ2-7
v_gene: TRBV5-1
abundance: many

CDR3aa: CASRDTGTGDYEQYF
CDR3nt: TGTGCCAGCAGAGATACCGGGACAGGGGATTACGAGCAGTACTTC
d_gene: TRBD1
j_gene: TRBJ2-7
v_gene: TRBV7-2
abundance: many

CDR3aa: CASSLAVGTLGTGELFF
CDR3nt: TGTGCCAGCAGTTTGGCCGTGGGGACCCTGGGGACCGGGGAGCTGTTTTTT
d_gene: NA
j_gene: TRBJ2-2
v_gene: TRBV6-2/TRBV6-3
abundance: many

CDR3aa: CASSLGQGDVNEQFF
CDR3nt: TGTGCCAGCAGCTTAGGACAGGGGGATGTCAATGAGCAGTTCTTC
d_gene: TRBD1
j_gene: TRBJ2-1
v_gene: TRBV7-9
abundance: few

CDR3aa: CATSDGGLAGGMGEQFF
CDR3nt: TGTGCCACCAGTGATGGGGGACTAGCGGGAGGGATGGGTGAGCAGTTCTTC
d_gene: TRBD2
j_gene: TRBJ2-1
v_gene: TRBV24-1
abundance: NA

CDR3aa: CSASLPNSYNEQFF
CDR3nt: TGCAGTGCTAGTCTCCCGAACTCATACAATGAGCAGTTCTTC
d_gene: NA
j_gene: TRBJ2-1
v_gene: TRBV20-1
abundance: NA

CDR3aa: CASSLAFSQPQHF
CDR3nt: TGTGCCAGCAGCTTAGCGTTCTCTCAGCCCCAGCATTTT
d_gene: NA
j_gene: TRBJ1-5
v_gene: TRBV7-2
abundance: many

CDR3aa: CASSLEGAGGYEQYF
CDR3nt: TGTGCCAGCAGCTTAGAGGGGGCAGGGGGCTACGAGCAGTACTTC
d_gene: TRBD1
j_gene: TRBJ2-7
v_gene: TRBV7-2
abundance: NA

CDR3aa: CASITGTAGNTIYF
CDR3nt: TGTGCCAGCATTACGGGGACAGCTGGAAACACCATATATTTT
d_gene: TRBD1
j_gene: TRBJ1-3
v_gene: TRBV12-3/TRBV12-4
abundance: few

CDR3aa: CASSLWQTPDTQYF
CDR3nt: TGTGCCAGCAGCTTATGGCAGACCCCAGATACGCAGTATTTT
d_gene: NA
j_gene: TRBJ2-3
v_gene: TRBV5-6
abundance: few

CDR3aa: CASSQAGGPSYEQYF
CDR3nt: TGTGCCAGCAGCCAAGCGGGGGGACCTTCCTACGAGCAGTACTTC
d_gene: TRBD2
j_gene: TRBJ2-7
v_gene: TRBV3-1
abundance: NA

CDR3aa: CASSFLAGSGNTIYF
CDR3nt: TGTGCCAGCAGTTTCCTGGCGGGATCTGGAAACACCATATATTTT
d_gene: NA
j_gene: TRBJ1-3
v_gene: TRBV12-3/TRBV12-4
abundance: NA

CDR3aa: CASTSTATNEKLFF
CDR3nt: TGTGCCAGCACCAGCACAGCAACTAATGAAAAACTGTTTTTT
d_gene: NA
j_gene: TRBJ1-4
v_gene: TRBV6-6
abundance: few

CDR3aa: CASSPRRESGTQYF
CDR3nt: TGTGCCAGCAGCCCTCGCCGGGAGAGCGGGACCCAGTACTTC
d_gene: NA
j_gene: TRBJ2-5
v_gene: TRBV6-2/TRBV6-3
abundance: few

CDR3aa: CSARDPTSGYNEQFF
CDR3nt: TGCAGTGCTAGAGATCCGACTAGCGGGTATAATGAGCAGTTCTTC
d_gene: TRBD2
j_gene: TRBJ2-1
v_gene: TRBV20-1
abundance: NA

CDR3aa: CASSERGANGEQYF
CDR3nt: TGCGCCAGCAGTGAGAGGGGGGCTAACGGCGAGCAGTACTTC
d_gene: NA
j_gene: TRBJ2-7
v_gene: TRBV10-2
abundance: many

CDR3aa: CASSAGTSGRAVSSYNEQFF
CDR3nt: TGCGCCAGCAGCGCTGGGACTAGCGGGAGGGCCGTGAGCTCCTACAATGAGCAGTTCTTC
d_gene: TRBD2
j_gene: TRBJ2-1
v_gene: TRBV5-1
abundance: few

CDR3aa: CASSRTGTDYGYTF
CDR3nt: TGTGCCAGCAGTCGAACCGGGACAGACTATGGCTACACCTTC
d_gene: TRBD1
j_gene: TRBJ1-2
v_gene: TRBV6-1
abundance: few

CDR3aa: CASSSRDRLFF
CDR3nt: TGTGCCAGCAGCTCCCGGGACAGACTGTTTTTT
d_gene: TRBD1
j_gene: TRBJ1-4
v_gene: TRBV7-9
abundance: NA

CDR3aa: CASSSTSGGYEQYF
CDR3nt: TGTGCCAGCAGTTCTACCAGCGGGGGGTACGAGCAGTACTTC
d_gene: TRBD2
j_gene: TRBJ2-7
v_gene: TRBV12-3/TRBV12-4
abundance: many

CDR3aa: CASSLTSGRATDTQYF
CDR3nt: TGTGCCAGCAGCTTAACTAGCGGGAGGGCCACAGATACGCAGTATTTT
d_gene: TRBD2
j_gene: TRBJ2-3
v_gene: TRBV7-9
abundance: few

CDR3aa: CASSLLAGSEQYF
CDR3nt: TGTGCCAGCAGCTTGTTAGCGGGAAGCGAGCAGTACTTC
d_gene: TRBD2
j_gene: TRBJ2-7
v_gene: TRBV7-9
abundance: NA

CDR3aa: CASSQSGGQPEAFF
CDR3nt: TGTGCCAGCAGCCAAAGCGGTGGACAGCCTGAAGCTTTCTTT
d_gene: NA
j_gene: TRBJ1-1
v_gene: TRBV12-3/TRBV12-4
abundance: NA

CDR3aa: CSAWGGLSYNEQFF
CDR3nt: TGCAGTGCTTGGGGGGGACTTTCCTACAATGAGCAGTTCTTC
d_gene: TRBD2
j_gene: TRBJ2-1
v_gene: TRBV20-1
abundance: once

CDR3aa: CASSDPAGGTYNEQFF
CDR3nt: TGCGCCAGCAGCGACCCGGCGGGCGGTACCTACAATGAGCAGTTCTTC
d_gene: NA
j_gene: TRBJ2-1
v_gene: TRBV5-1
abundance: few

CDR3aa: CASSQEFEDEQFF
CDR3nt: TGCGCCAGCAGCCAAGAATTTGAGGATGAGCAGTTCTTC
d_gene: NA
j_gene: TRBJ2-1
v_gene: TRBV4-3
abundance: NA